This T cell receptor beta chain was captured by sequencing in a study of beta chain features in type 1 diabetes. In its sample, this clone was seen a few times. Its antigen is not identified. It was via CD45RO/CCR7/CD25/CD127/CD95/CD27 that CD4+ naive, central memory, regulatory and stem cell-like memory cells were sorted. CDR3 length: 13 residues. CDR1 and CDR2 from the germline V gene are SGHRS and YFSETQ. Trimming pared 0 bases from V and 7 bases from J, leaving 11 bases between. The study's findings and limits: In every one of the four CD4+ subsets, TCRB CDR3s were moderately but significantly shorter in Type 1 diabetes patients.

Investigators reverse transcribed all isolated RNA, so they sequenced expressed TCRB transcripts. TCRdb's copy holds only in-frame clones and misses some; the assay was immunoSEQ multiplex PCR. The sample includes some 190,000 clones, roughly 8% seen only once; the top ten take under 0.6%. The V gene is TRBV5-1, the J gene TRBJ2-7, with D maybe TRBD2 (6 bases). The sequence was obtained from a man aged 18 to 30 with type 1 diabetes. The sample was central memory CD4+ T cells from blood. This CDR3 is CASSLEGTPEQYF. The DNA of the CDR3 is TGCGCCAGCAGCTTGGAAGGGACTCCGGAGCAGTACTTC.